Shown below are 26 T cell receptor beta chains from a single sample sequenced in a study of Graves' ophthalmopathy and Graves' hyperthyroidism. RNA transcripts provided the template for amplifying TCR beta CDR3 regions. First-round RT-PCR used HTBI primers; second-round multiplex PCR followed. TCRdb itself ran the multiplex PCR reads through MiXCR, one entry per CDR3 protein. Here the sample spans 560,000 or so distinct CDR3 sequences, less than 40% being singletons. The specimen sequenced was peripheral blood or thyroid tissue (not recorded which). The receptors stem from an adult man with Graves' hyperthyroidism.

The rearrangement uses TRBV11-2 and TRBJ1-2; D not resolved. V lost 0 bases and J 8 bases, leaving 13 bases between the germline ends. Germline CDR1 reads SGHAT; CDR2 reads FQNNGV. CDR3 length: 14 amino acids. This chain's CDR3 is CASSLDPVSGGYTF. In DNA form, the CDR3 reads TGTGCCAGCAGCTTAGATCCAGTTTCGGGAGGCTACACCTTC.

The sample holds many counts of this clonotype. For the CDR3, the DNA is TGTGCCACCAGCAGAATGACCCAGGCGGGCTACACCTTC. Encoded protein: CATSRMTQAGYTF. This sequence joins TRBV15 and TRBJ1-2; unclear D gene. The CDR3 is 13 residues long. CDR1 is LNHNV, CDR2 YYDKDF, per germline (reference sequence). Trimming left V 2 bases short and J 8 bases short, with 12 bases between. Full variable domain (outside the CDR3, taken from reference TRBV15 and TRBJ1-2): DAMVIQNPRYQVTQFGKPVTLSCSQTLNHNVMYWYQQKSSQAPKLLFHYYDKDFNNEADTPDNFQSRRPNTSFCFLDIRSPGLGDTAMYLCATSRMTQAGYTFGSGTRLTVV.

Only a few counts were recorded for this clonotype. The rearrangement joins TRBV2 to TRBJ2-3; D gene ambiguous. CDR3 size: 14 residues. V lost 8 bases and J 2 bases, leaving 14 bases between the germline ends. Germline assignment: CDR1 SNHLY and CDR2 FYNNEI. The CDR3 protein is CASSDLLLTDTQYF. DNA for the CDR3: TGTGCCAGCTCGGACCTACTTCTCACAGATACGCAGTATTTT.

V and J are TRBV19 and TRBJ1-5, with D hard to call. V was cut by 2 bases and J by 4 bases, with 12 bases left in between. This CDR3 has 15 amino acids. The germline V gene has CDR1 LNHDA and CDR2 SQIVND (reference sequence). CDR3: CASSIREAENQPQHF. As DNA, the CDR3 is TGTGCCAGTAGTATAAGGGAGGCGGAAAATCAGCCCCAGCATTTT.

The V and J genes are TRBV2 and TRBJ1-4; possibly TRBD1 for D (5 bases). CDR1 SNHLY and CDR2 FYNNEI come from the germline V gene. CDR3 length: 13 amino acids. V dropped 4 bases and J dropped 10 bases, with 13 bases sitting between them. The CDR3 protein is CASSGGGRGKLFF. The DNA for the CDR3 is TGTGCCAGCAGTGGGGGGGGAAGGGGAAAACTGTTTTTT.

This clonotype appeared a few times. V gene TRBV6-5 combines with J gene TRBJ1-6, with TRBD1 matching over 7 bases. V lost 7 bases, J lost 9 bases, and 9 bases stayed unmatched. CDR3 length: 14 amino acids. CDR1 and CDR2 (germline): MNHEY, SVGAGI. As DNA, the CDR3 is TGTGCCAGCAATGGGGGACAGAGGGGTTCACCCCTCCACTTT. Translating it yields CASNGGQRGSPLHF.

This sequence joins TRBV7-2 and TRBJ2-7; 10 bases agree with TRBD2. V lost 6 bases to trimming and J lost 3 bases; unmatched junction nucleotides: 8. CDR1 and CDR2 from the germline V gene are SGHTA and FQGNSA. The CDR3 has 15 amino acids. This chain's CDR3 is CASSPQGLANYEQYF. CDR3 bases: TGTGCCAGCAGTCCACAGGGACTAGCGAACTACGAGCAGTACTTC.

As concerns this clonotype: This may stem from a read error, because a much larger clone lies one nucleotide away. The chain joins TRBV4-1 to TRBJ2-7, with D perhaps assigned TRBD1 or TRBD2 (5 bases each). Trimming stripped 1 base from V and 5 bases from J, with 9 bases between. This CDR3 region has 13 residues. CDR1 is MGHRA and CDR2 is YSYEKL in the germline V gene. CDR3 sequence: CASSQGDGHEQYF. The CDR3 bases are TGCGCCAGCAGCCAAGGGGACGGCCACGAGCAGTACTTC.

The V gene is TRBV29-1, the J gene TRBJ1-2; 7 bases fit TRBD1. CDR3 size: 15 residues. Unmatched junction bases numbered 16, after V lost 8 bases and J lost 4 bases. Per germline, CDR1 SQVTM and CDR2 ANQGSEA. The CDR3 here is CSSPPTTGTVYGYTF. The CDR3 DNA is TGCAGCTCACCTCCAACGACAGGGACAGTCTATGGCTACACCTTC.

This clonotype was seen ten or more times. The CDR3 nucleotides are TGTGCCAGCAGCGTAGGCCAAACAGGGGCGTGGGGTTCCTACGAGCAGTACTTC. It is translated as CASSVGQTGAWGSYEQYF. The chain is built from TRBV9 and TRBJ2-7; TRBD1 matches at 7 bases. The CDR3 sequence is 18 residues long. V dropped 0 bases and J dropped 1; count of bases not matched to a gene: 13. Germline CDR1 reads SGDLS; CDR2 reads YYNGEE.

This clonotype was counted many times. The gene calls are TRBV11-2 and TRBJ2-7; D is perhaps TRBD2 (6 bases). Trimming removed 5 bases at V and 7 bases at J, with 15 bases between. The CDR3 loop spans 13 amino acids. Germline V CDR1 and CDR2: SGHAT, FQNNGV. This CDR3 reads CASSAEWGGEQYF. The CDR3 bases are TGTGCCAGCAGCGCCGAGTGGGGAGGTGAGCAGTACTTC.

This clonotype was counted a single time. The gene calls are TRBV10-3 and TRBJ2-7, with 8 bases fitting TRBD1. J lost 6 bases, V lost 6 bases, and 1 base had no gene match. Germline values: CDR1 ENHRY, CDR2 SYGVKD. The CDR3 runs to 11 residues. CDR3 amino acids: CAIRDRVEQYF. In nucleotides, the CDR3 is TGTGCCATCAGGGACAGGGTCGAGCAGTACTTC.

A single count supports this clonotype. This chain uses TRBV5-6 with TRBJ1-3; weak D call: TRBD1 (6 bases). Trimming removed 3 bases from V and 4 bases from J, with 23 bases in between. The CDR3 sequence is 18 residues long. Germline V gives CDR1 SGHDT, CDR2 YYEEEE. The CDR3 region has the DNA TGTGCCAGCAGCTCTGACACTTTGACGGACAGCATAGGAAACACCATATATTTT. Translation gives CASSSDTLTDSIGNTIYF. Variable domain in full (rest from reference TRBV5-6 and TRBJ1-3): DAGVTQSPTHLIKTRGQQVTLRCSPKSGHDTVSWYQQALGQGPQFIFQYYEEEERQRGNFPDRFSGHQFPNYSSELNVNALLLGDSALYLCASSSDTLTDSIGNTIYFGEGSWLTVV.

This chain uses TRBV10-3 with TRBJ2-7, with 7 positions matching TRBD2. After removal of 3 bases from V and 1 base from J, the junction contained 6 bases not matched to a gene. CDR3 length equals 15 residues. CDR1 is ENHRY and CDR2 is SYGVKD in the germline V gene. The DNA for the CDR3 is TGTGCCATCAGTGATTCCAAACTAGCGTCCTACGAGCAGTACTTC. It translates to CAISDSKLASYEQYF.

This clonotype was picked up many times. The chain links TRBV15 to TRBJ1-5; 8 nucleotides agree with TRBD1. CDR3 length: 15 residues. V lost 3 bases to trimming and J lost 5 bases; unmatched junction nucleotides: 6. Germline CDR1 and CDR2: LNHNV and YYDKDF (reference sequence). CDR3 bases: TGTGCCACCAGCAGGAACTCGGACAGGGATCAGCCCCAGCATTTT. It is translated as CATSRNSDRDQPQHF.

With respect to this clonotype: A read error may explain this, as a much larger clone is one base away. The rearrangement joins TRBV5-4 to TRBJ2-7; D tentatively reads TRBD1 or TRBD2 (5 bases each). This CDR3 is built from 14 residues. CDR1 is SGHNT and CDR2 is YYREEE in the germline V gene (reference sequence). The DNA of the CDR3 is TGTGCCAGCAGCGGGGGACCAGCTTCCTACGAGCAGTGCTTC. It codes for CASSGGPASYEQCF.

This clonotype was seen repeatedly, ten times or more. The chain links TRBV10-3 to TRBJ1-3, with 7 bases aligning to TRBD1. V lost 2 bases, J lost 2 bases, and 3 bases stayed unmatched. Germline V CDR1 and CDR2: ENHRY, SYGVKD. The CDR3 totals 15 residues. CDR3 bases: TGTGCCATCAGTGAGCCTGGGACAGCTGGAAACACCATATATTTT. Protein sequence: CAISEPGTAGNTIYF.

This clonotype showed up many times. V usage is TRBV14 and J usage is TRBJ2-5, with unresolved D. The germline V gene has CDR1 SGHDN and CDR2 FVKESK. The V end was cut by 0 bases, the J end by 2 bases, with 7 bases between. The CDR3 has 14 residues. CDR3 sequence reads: CASSQDRVQETQYF. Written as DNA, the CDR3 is TGTGCCAGCAGCCAAGACCGGGTTCAAGAGACCCAGTACTTC.

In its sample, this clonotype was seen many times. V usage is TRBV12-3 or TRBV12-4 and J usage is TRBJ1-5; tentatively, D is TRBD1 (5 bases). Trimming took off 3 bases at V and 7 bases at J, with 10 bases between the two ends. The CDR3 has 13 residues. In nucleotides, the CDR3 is TGTGCCAGCAGTTTCGGAGGGGTCCAGCCCCAGCATTTT. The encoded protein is CASSFGGVQPQHF.

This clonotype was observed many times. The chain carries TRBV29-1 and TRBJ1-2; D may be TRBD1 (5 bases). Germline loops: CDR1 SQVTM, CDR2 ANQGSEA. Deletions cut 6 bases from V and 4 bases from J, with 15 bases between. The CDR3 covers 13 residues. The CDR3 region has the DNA TGCAGCGTCCCGACAGAACGAACCTATGGCTACACCTTC. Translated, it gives CSVPTERTYGYTF.

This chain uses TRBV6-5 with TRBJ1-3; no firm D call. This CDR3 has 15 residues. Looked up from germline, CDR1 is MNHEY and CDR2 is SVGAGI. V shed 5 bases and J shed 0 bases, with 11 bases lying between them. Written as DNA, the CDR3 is TGTGCCAGCAGTGATACCCCGAGCTCTGGAAACACCATATATTTT. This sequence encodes CASSDTPSSGNTIYF.

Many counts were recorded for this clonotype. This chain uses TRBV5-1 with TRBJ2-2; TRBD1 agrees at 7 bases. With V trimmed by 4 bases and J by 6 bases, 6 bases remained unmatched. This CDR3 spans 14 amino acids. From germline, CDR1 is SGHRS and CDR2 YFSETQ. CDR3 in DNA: TGCGCCAGCAGCCCAGGGGGTCGATCCGGGGAGCTGTTTTTT. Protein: CASSPGGRSGELFF.

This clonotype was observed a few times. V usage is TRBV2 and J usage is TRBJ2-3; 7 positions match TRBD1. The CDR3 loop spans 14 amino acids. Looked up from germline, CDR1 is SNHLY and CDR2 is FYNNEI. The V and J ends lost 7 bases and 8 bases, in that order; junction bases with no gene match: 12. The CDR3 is CASIKDRAIGTQYF. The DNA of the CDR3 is TGTGCCAGCATTAAAGACAGGGCTATAGGTACGCAGTATTTT.

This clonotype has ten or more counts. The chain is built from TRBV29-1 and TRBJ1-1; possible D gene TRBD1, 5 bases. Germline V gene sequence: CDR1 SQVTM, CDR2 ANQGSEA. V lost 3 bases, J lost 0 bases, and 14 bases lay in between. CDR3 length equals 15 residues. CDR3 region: CSVELGHWMNTEAFF. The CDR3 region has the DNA TGCAGCGTTGAGCTGGGGCATTGGATGAACACTGAAGCTTTCTTT.

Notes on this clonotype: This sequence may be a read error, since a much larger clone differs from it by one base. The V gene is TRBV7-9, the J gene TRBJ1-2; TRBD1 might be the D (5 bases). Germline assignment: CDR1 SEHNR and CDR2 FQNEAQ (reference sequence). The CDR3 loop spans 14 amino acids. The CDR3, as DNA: TGTGCCAGCGCCCGAGGAGGGGTTAACTATGGCTTCACCTTC. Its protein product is CASARGGVNYGFTF.

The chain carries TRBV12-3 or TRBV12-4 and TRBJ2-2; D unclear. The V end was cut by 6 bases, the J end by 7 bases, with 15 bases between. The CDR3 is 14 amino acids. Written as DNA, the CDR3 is TGTGCCAGCAGCCAGGCAAGGGCGAGCGGGGAGCTGTTTTTT. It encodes CASSQARASGELFF.